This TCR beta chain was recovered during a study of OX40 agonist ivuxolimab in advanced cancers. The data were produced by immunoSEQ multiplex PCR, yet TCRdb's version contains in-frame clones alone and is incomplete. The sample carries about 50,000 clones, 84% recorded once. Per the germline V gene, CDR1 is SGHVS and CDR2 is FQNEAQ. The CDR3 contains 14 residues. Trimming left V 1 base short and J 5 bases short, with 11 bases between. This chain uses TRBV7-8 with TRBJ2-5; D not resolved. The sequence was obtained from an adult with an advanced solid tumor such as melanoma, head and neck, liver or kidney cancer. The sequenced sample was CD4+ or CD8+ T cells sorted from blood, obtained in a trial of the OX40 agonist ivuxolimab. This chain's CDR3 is CASSLDSFVETQYF. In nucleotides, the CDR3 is TGTGCCAGCAGCTTAGATTCGTTCGTGGAGACCCAGTACTTC.